The source of this TCR beta chain is a study of blood T cell repertoires in COVID-19. Study as a whole: Acute and convalescent COVID-19 samples came from the United States, Italy and Spain.

In the original processing: For nucleated cells, counts were estimated from reference gene primer amplification. Method: immunoSEQ multiplex PCR; TCRdb's copy keeps in-frame clones and lacks some. V, J and clone size reflect that table, while D and trimming were determined from the DNA. The sample consists of 250,000 to 300,000 clones, over 70% of them appearing once. The source material was peripheral blood. This clonotype originated in a woman between 70 and 85 years old with COVID-19, enrolled during active disease.

The CDR3 DNA sequence: TGCGCCAGCAGCCAAGATGTCGAGGGAGTACCCTACGAGCAGTACTTC. It specifies CASSQDVEGVPYEQYF. The chain carries TRBV4-1 and TRBJ2-7; D is possibly TRBD2 (5 bases). The CDR3 sequence is 16 residues long. Germline V gives CDR1 MGHRA, CDR2 YSYEKL. V was trimmed by 0 bases and J by 2 bases, leaving 14 bases between them.